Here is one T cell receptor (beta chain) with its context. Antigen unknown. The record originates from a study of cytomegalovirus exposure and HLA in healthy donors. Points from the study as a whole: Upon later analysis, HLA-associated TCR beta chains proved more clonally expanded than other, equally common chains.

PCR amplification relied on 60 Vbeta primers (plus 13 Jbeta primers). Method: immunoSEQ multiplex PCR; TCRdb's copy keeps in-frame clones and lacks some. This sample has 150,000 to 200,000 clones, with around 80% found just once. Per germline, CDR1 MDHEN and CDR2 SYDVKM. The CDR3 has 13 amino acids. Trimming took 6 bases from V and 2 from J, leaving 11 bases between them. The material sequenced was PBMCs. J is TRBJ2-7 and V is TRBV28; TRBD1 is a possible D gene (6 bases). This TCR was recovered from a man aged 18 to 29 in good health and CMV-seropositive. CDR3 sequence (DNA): TGTGCCAGCAGCCAGACAGGTCCCTACGAGCAGTACTTC. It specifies CASSQTGPYEQYF.